The 12 T cell receptor beta chains below come from one sample, sequenced in a study of technical replicates of blood from a handful of donors. Profiling relied on immunoSEQ multiplex PCR, and the TCRdb table lists in-frame clones only, not all of them. Of 70,000 to 95,000 clones detected, approximately 96% appear once; the ten largest clones hold around 0.28%. The specimen was T cells isolated from PBMCs. The receptors were sampled from a human donor in good health.

The genes are TRBV28 and TRBJ2-7, with D unclear. V shed 5 bases and J shed 1 base, with 9 bases lying between them. The CDR3 extends over 13 amino acids. Germline V gene lookup returns CDR1 MDHEN and CDR2 SYDVKM. The CDR3 sequence is CASSQQVSYEQYF. In DNA, the CDR3 is TGTGCCAGCAGTCAGCAGGTTTCCTACGAGCAGTACTTC.

The chain combines TRBV4-1 with TRBJ1-4; tentatively, D is TRBD1 (5 bases). Germline V gives CDR1 MGHRA, CDR2 YSYEKL. Trimming shortened V by 1 base and J by 5 bases, and 8 bases separated the two germline ends. The CDR3 is 14 amino acids. The CDR3 sequence: CASSQGGVNEKLFF. The CDR3 DNA follows: TGCGCCAGCAGCCAAGGGGGGGTAAATGAAAAACTGTTTTTT.

J is TRBJ1-1 and V is TRBV7-9, with D hard to call. Germline V lookup: CDR1 SEHNR, CDR2 FQNEAQ (reference sequence). V shed 3 bases and J shed 1 base, with 9 bases lying between them. The length of the CDR3 is 14 residues. DNA of the CDR3: TGTGCCAGCAGCTTGGCACAGCCGAACACTGAAGCTTTCTTT. Protein: CASSLAQPNTEAFF.

This clone came up once. V is TRBV6-6 and J is TRBJ2-3; D might be TRBD2 (5 bases). Germline CDR1 MNHNY, CDR2 SVGAGI (reference sequence). The CDR3 totals 13 residues. Trimming left V 6 bases short and J 2 bases short, with 9 bases between. The CDR3 reads CASSALVTDTQYF. The CDR3 bases are TGTGCCAGCAGCGCACTAGTCACAGATACGCAGTATTTT.

On this clone itself: The junction shows a germline mismatch at one end, possibly a read error. The V gene is TRBV28, the J gene TRBJ2-2, with unresolved D. Germline lookup yields CDR1 MDHEN and CDR2 SYDVKM. This CDR3 has 14 amino acids. Here the CDR3 reads CASSLQDTTGELFF. CDR3 coding DNA: TGTGCCAGCAGTTTACAGGATACCACCGGAGAGCTGTTTTTT.

V usage is TRBV28 and J usage is TRBJ1-1; D unresolved. The CDR3 runs 13 residues. The germline gives CDR1 MDHEN, CDR2 SYDVKM. With 2 bases removed from V and 2 bases from J, the gap between germline ends came to 6 bases. In DNA form, the CDR3 reads TGTGCCAGCAGTTTAGAGGGAAACACTGAAGCTTTCTTT. Protein sequence: CASSLEGNTEAFF.

This chain joins TRBV6-5 and TRBJ2-1; D is possibly TRBD1 (5 bases). From germline, CDR1 is MNHEY and CDR2 SVGAGI. Trimming removed 0 bases from V and 10 bases from J, with 7 bases in between. The CDR3 is 12 amino acids. CDR3 amino acids: CASSYSKGEQFF. The CDR3 coding sequence is TGTGCCAGCAGTTACTCGAAGGGGGAGCAGTTCTTC.

This clone was recorded only once. The rearrangement joins TRBV27 to TRBJ2-5; D might be TRBD1 (5 bases). Trimming cost V 6 bases and J 2 bases, with 10 bases left between them. The CDR3 spans 13 residues. Germline CDR1 and CDR2: MNHEY and SMNVEV (reference sequence). CDR3 bases: TGTGCCAGCAGCTCTAGACAGCAAGAGACCCAGTACTTC. This codes for CASSSRQQETQYF.

The chain employs TRBV5-6 and TRBJ2-3; 7 nucleotides align to TRBD1. This CDR3 is built from 15 residues. The junction had 7 bases not matched to a gene; V was cut back by 2 bases and J by 4 bases. From germline, CDR1 is SGHDT and CDR2 YYEEEE. As DNA, the CDR3 is TGTGCCAGCAGCTTTCAAGACAGGGCCGCAGATACGCAGTATTTT. Translated, it gives CASSFQDRAADTQYF.

This rearrangement joins TRBV7-9 to TRBJ1-2, with D unresolved. CDR3 length: 14 amino acids. Trimming took off 1 base at V and 4 bases at J, with 10 bases between the two ends. Germline V CDR1 and CDR2: SEHNR, FQNEAQ (reference sequence). CDR3 nucleotide sequence: TGTGCCAGCAGCTTAGGGTCGGGTAGCTATGGCTACACCTTC. Translated, it gives CASSLGSGSYGYTF.

The chain carries TRBV9 and TRBJ2-1; a weak D match, TRBD1 (6 bases). V was trimmed by 4 bases and J by 5 bases, leaving 16 bases between them. From germline, CDR1 is SGDLS and CDR2 YYNGEE. The CDR3 is 15 amino acids. CDR3 DNA: TGTGCCAGCAGCCGCCGAGCTACAGGGAACAATGAGCAGTTCTTC. It codes for CASSRRATGNNEQFF.

The CDR3 spells CASSQGGANVLTF. The CDR3 DNA reads TGTGCCAGCAGTCAGGGAGGGGCCAACGTCCTGACTTTC. The chain carries TRBV9 and TRBJ2-6; perhaps TRBD1 as D (5 bases). This CDR3 has 13 amino acids. V dropped 5 bases and J dropped 4 bases, with 7 bases sitting between them. Germline CDR1 and CDR2: SGDLS and YYNGEE.